Presented here are 7 T cell receptor beta chains from one specimen sequenced in a study of cytomegalovirus exposure and HLA in healthy donors. 60 Vbeta and 13 Jbeta primers were used in PCR. Sequenced by immunoSEQ multiplex PCR; TCRdb stores in-frame clones only, minus some. This sample has over 95,000 clones, with about 79% found just once. The sample taken for sequencing was PBMCs. The receptors originated from a woman between 18 and 29 years old in good health and CMV-seronegative.

The chain couples TRBV30 to TRBJ1-3, with unresolved D. This CDR3 has 13 amino acids. The germline V gene has CDR1 GTSNPN and CDR2 SVGIG (reference sequence). Trimming removed 3 bases at V and 5 bases at J, with 11 bases between. This CDR3 reads CAWSPSPRNTIYF. In DNA form, the CDR3 reads TGTGCCTGGAGCCCCTCCCCTCGAAACACCATATATTTT.

The chain couples TRBV19 to TRBJ1-5; D is perhaps TRBD1 (5 bases). CDR1 is LNHDA, CDR2 SQIVND, per germline (reference sequence). Trimming stripped 3 bases from V and 4 bases from J, with 19 bases between. The CDR3 is made up of 17 amino acids. In DNA form, the CDR3 reads TGTGCCAGTAGTATTTCAGTAGGGCAGGGAGGGAATCAGCCCCAGCATTTT. Its protein product is CASSISVGQGGNQPQHF. Full variable domain (rest looked up from reference TRBV19 and TRBJ1-5): DGGITQSPKYLFRKEGQNVTLSCEQNLNHDAMYWYRQDPGQGLRLIYYSQIVNDFQKGDIAEGYSVSREKKESFPLTVTSAQKNPTAFYLCASSISVGQGGNQPQHFGDGTRLSIL.

The rearrangement uses TRBV27 and TRBJ1-1, with TRBD1 matching over 11 bases. CDR1 is MNHEY and CDR2 is SMNVEV in the germline V gene (reference sequence). This CDR3 contains 15 residues. V shed 4 bases and J 5 bases; nucleotides not matched to a gene: 6. The CDR3 nucleotides read TGTGCCAGCAGTTCGTTTGGGACAGGGGGGACTGAAGCTTTCTTT. Encoded protein: CASSSFGTGGTEAFF.

The gene calls are TRBV9 and TRBJ2-3; a possible D gene is TRBD2 (7 bases). Germline CDR1 and CDR2: SGDLS and YYNGEE. This CDR3 region has 16 residues. Trimming took 3 bases from V and 4 from J, leaving 18 bases between them. The CDR3 DNA sequence: TGTGCCAGCAGCGCCGAGTTCGGGGGGCGGCCAGATACGCAGTATTTT. Translated, it gives CASSAEFGGRPDTQYF. Full variable domain (rest looked up from reference TRBV9 and TRBJ2-3): DSGVTQTPKHLITATGQRVTLRCSPRSGDLSVYWYQQSLDQGLQFLIQYYNGEERAKGNILERFSAQQFPDLHSELNLSSLELGDSALYFCASSAEFGGRPDTQYFGPGTRLTVL.

The chain uses TRBV7-9 and TRBJ2-6; possibly TRBD2 for D (6 bases). The CDR3 is 17 amino acids. V was pared by 1 base and J by 0 bases, with 10 bases between. Germline V lookup: CDR1 SEHNR, CDR2 FQNEAQ (reference sequence). The DNA for the CDR3 is TGTGCCAGCAGCTTAGATGGAGGGAGCTCTGGGGCCAACGTCCTGACTTTC. Amino acid sequence: CASSLDGGSSGANVLTF.

This chain uses TRBV18 with TRBJ2-2; tentative D call: TRBD2 (6 bases). The ends were cut back, 3 bases at V and 6 bases at J, with 8 bases in the middle. CDR1 and CDR2 (germline): KGHSH, LQKENI. The CDR3 contains 13 residues. The chain's CDR3 is CASSPGGAGELFF. The DNA of the CDR3 is TGTGCCAGCTCACCTGGAGGGGCCGGGGAGCTGTTTTTT.

This clone showed up just once. This sequence joins TRBV14 and TRBJ1-1; D remains ambiguous. Trimming took off 1 base at V and 9 bases at J, with 15 bases between the two ends. The germline gives CDR1 SGHDN, CDR2 FVKESK. The length of the CDR3 is 14 residues. CDR3 coding DNA: TGTGCCAGCAGCCAAGGAGGAGTTATCGGCAAAGCTTTCTTT. Amino acids: CASSQGGVIGKAFF.